What follows is one T cell receptor beta chain and its context. The junction does not match germline at one end; this may be a read error. Other DNA sequences in the same sample also yield this CDR3. This record belongs to a study of blood T cell repertoires in COVID-19. Study information: Samples taken during acute and convalescent COVID-19 were collected in the United States, Italy and Spain. T cells, B-cell-depleted T cells, or PBMCs provided the cDNA or gDNA that served as material.

The CDR3 loop spans 15 amino acids. Germline loops: CDR1 SGHRS, CDR2 YFSETQ. Authors' processing steps: Reference gene primer amplification in the assay estimated nucleated cell counts. Here immunoSEQ multiplex PCR was the method, and the copy in TCRdb shows in-frame clones only, minus some. The DNA was the basis for D and trimming; V, J and clone size are from that table. Of about 56,000 clones listed, 89% are singletons. Sequencing was performed on peripheral blood. This receptor was identified in a human donor in a cohort sampled during active COVID-19. The rearrangement uses TRBV5-1 and TRBJ2-5, with 8 bases identical to TRBD1. CDR3 residues: CASSLVGQAVETQYF. In DNA form, the CDR3 reads TGCGCCAGCAGCTTGGTGGGACAGGCCGTTGAGACCCAATACTTC. The whole variable domain, filled in from reference TRBV5-1 and TRBJ2-5, reads KAGVTQTPRYLIKTRGQQVTLSCSPISGHRSVSWYQQTPGQGLQFLFEYFSETQRNKGNFPGRFSGRQFSNSRSEMNVSTLELGDSALYLCASSLVGQAVETQYFGPGTRLLVL.